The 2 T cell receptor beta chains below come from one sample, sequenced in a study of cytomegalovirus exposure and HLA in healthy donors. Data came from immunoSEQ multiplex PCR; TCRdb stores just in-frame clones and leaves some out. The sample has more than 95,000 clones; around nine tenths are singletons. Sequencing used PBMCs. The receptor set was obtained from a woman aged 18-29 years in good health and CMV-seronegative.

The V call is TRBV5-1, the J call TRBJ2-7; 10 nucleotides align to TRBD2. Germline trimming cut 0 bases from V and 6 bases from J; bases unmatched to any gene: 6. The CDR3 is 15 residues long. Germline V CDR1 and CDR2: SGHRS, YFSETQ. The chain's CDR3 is CASSLALAGLGEQYF. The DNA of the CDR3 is TGCGCCAGCAGCTTGGCACTAGCGGGACTCGGCGAGCAGTACTTC.

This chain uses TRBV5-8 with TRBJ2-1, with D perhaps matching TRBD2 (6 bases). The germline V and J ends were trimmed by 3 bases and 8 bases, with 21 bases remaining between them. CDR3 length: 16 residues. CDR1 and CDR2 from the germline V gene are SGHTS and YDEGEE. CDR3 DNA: TGTGCCAGCAGCTCGTTAGACGGAGGAGGAGGGTATGAGCAGTTCTTC. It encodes CASSSLDGGGGYEQFF.